A single sample gave rise to the 30 T cell receptor beta chains below, sequenced in a study of blood T cell repertoires in COVID-19. Here immunoSEQ multiplex PCR was the method, and the copy in TCRdb shows in-frame clones only, minus some. The table records 200,000 to 300,000 clones, about 87% of them present only once. Sequenced: peripheral blood. All receptors come from a woman aged 25 to 39 with COVID-19, enrolled during active disease.

This clone was seen just once. The V gene is TRBV10-3, the J gene TRBJ1-2, with a weak D call TRBD1 (6 bases). V was trimmed by 6 bases and J by 4 bases, leaving 15 bases between them. The CDR3 runs 14 residues. Germline values: CDR1 ENHRY, CDR2 SYGVKD. CDR3 DNA sequence: TGTGCCATCAGCCGGAACAGGGATAGCTATGGCTACACCTTC. Translating gives CAISRNRDSYGYTF.

This clone has just a few counts. V is TRBV6-2 or TRBV6-3 and J is TRBJ2-7; D might be TRBD1 (6 bases). V lost 5 bases to trimming and J lost 5 bases, with 19 bases between them. Germline V gene lookup returns CDR1 MNHEY and CDR2 SVGEGT. The CDR3 extends over 15 amino acids. CDR3 amino acids: CASSARTEPTDEQYF. In DNA form, the CDR3 reads TGTGCCAGCAGTGCCCGGACAGAACCTACGGACGAGCAGTACTTC.

V usage is TRBV3-1 (or the pseudogene TRBV3-2) and J usage is TRBJ1-1, with 7 bases matching TRBD1. This CDR3 is 14 amino acids long. After removal of 1 base from V and 11 bases from J, the junction contained 10 bases not matched to a gene. Germline V gene sequence: CDR1 LGHDT, CDR2 YNNKEL (reference sequence). CDR3 DNA: TGTGCCAGCAGCCAAGCTAGGGGGCGAGAATTGGCTTTCTTT. It yields the protein CASSQARGRELAFF.

J is TRBJ2-1 and V is TRBV7-2, with D possibly being TRBD2 (5 bases). CDR1 is SGHTA and CDR2 is FQGNSA in the germline V gene. This CDR3 has 13 amino acids. Trimming took 5 bases from V and 4 from J, leaving 9 bases between them. CDR3 DNA sequence: TGTGCCAGCAGCCCACTAGAGTACAATGAGCAGTTCTTC. It encodes CASSPLEYNEQFF. Together with reference TRBV7-2 and TRBJ2-1, the CDR3 gives the full variable domain: GAGVSQSPSNKVTEKGKDVELRCDPISGHTALYWYRQSLGQGLEFLIYFQGNSAPDKSGLPSDRFSAERTGGSVSTLTIQRTQQEDSAVYLCASSPLEYNEQFFGPGTRLTVL.

The CDR3 is CASSRNSGTSGYNGELFF. Written as DNA, the CDR3 is TGCGCCAGCAGCCGCAATTCCGGGACTAGCGGGTATAACGGGGAGCTGTTTTTT. The J gene is TRBJ2-2, the V gene TRBV4-3, with 12 positions matching TRBD2. The J segment lost 7 bases and the V segment lost 4 bases, leaving 13 bases of the junction unmatched. Germline V gene data show CDR1 as LGHNA and CDR2 as YSLEER. CDR3 size: 18 residues.

The J gene is TRBJ2-5, the V gene TRBV24-1; D remains unclear. There are 11 residues in the CDR3. Trimming left V 8 bases short and J 0 bases short, with 3 bases between. The germline V gene encodes CDR1 KGHDR and CDR2 SFDVKD. For the CDR3, the DNA is TGTGCCACCACCGACCAAGAGACCCAGTACTTC. As protein: CATTDQETQYF.

This clone occurred once. Other DNA sequences in this specimen translate into the identical CDR3. J is TRBJ2-3 and V is TRBV9, with D possibly being TRBD2 (6 bases). The CDR3 totals 15 residues. The germline CDR1 and CDR2 sequences are SGDLS and YYNGEE. The V end lost 0 bases, the J end lost 1 base, and 9 bases lay between the germline ends. The CDR3 bases are TGTGCCAGCAGCGTAGGGGCGGGGCGCACAGATACGCAGTATTTT. Protein product: CASSVGAGRTDTQYF.

The chain is built from TRBV29-1 and TRBJ2-1; maybe TRBD2 (6 bases). V lost 5 bases, J lost 0 bases, and 8 bases lay in between. There are 13 residues in the CDR3. Germline-derived CDR1 and CDR2 are SQVTM and ANQGSEA. As DNA, the CDR3 is TGCAGCGTTCGCGGGACCTCCTACAATGAGCAGTTCTTC. It specifies CSVRGTSYNEQFF.

This clone was picked up one time. This same CDR3 is encoded by further DNA sequences in the sample. The chain uses TRBV6-1 and TRBJ2-2, with D possibly TRBD1 on 5 matching bases. Germline lookup yields CDR1 MNHNS and CDR2 SASEGT. The V gene lost 2 bases and the J gene lost 6 bases, with 10 bases spanning the gap. The CDR3 has 14 residues. CDR3 sequence: CASSEWSRAGELFF. The DNA for the CDR3 is TGTGCCAGCAGTGAATGGAGCAGGGCCGGGGAGCTGTTTTTT.

V usage is TRBV5-4 and J usage is TRBJ2-7, with TRBD2 identical over 8 bases. The J segment lost 7 bases and the V segment lost 0 bases, leaving 12 bases of the junction unmatched. The CDR3 consists of 16 residues. Germline CDR1 SGHNT, CDR2 YYREEE (reference sequence). The CDR3 spells CASSLDPGGMTWEQYF. CDR3 in DNA: TGTGCCAGCAGCTTGGATCCGGGGGGGATGACCTGGGAGCAGTACTTC.

V usage is TRBV7-9 and J usage is TRBJ1-6; D not resolved. This CDR3 is 15 amino acids long. CDR1 and CDR2 from the germline V gene are SEHNR and FQNEAQ (reference sequence). V lost 5 bases and J lost 5, with 13 bases in between. The CDR3 DNA follows: TGTGCCAGCAGCCAAGAGGGAGATAATAATTCACCCCTCCACTTT. Protein sequence: CASSQEGDNNSPLHF.

Points on this clone: Other DNA sequences in this sample translate to the same CDR3. The genes are TRBV6-5 and TRBJ2-2; TRBD2 is a possible D gene (6 bases). CDR1 is MNHEY and CDR2 is SVGAGI in the germline V gene. The V gene lost 2 bases and the J gene lost 5 bases, with 9 bases spanning the gap. There are 14 residues in the CDR3. The chain's CDR3 is CASSYGAGTGELFF. The CDR3 bases are TGTGCCAGCAGTTACGGCGCGGGAACCGGGGAGCTGTTTTTT.

This sequence joins TRBV6-6 and TRBJ2-5; D gene uncertain. V gave up 4 bases and J gave up 1 base, with 10 bases separating them. There are 14 residues in the CDR3. Germline lookup yields CDR1 MNHNY and CDR2 SVGAGI (reference sequence). The CDR3, as DNA: TGTGCCAGCAGTTGGGCAGATACCCAAGAGACCCAGTACTTC. It encodes CASSWADTQETQYF.

The chain uses TRBV6-5 and TRBJ2-7; 11 bases match TRBD2. J gave up 2 bases and V 6 bases, and 3 bases lay outside the gene matches. The CDR3 spans 14 residues. From germline, CDR1 is MNHEY and CDR2 SVGAGI. This CDR3 reads CASSQTSGTYEQYV. CDR3 bases: TGTGCCAGCAGCCAGACTAGCGGGACCTACGAGCAGTACGTC.

V and J are TRBV11-3 and TRBJ1-1; no firm D call. Germline CDR1 SGHNT, CDR2 YENEEA. Trimming took off 2 bases at V and 0 bases at J, with 13 bases between the two ends. CDR3 length equals 16 residues. The CDR3 spells CASSLMAGRLNTEAFF. CDR3 nucleotide sequence: TGTGCCAGCAGCTTAATGGCGGGTCGGCTGAACACTGAAGCTTTCTTT. The full variable domain, rest sourced from reference TRBV11-3 and TRBJ1-1, is EAGVVQSPRYKIIEKKQPVAFWCNPISGHNTLYWYLQNLGQGPELLIRYENEEAVDDSQLPKDRFSAERLKGVDSTLKIQPAELGDSAVYLCASSLMAGRLNTEAFFGQGTRLTVV.

This chain joins TRBV7-9 and TRBJ2-7; 7 bases are a match to TRBD1. The germline V gene encodes CDR1 SEHNR and CDR2 FQNEAQ (reference sequence). V dropped 3 bases and J dropped 2; count of bases not matched to a gene: 4. CDR3 length equals 14 residues. The CDR3 reads CASSLRGQTYEQYF. The DNA for the CDR3 is TGTGCCAGCAGCTTGAGGGGGCAGACCTACGAGCAGTACTTC.

The CDR3 nucleotides are TGCGCCAGCAGCCAAGATATCGGGCTAGCGGCGACCGGGGAGCTGTTTTTT. Translating it yields CASSQDIGLAATGELFF. The chain recombines TRBV4-1 with TRBJ2-2, with 7 bases identical to TRBD2. Germline CDR1 and CDR2: MGHRA and YSYEKL. The CDR3 totals 17 residues. V gave up 0 bases and J gave up 5 bases; unmatched junction bases: 9.

The CDR3 bases are TGTGCCAGCAGCCGGACAGGGGGCTACGGCTACACCTTC. This gives the protein CASSRTGGYGYTF. The chain joins TRBV13 to TRBJ1-2, with 11 bases identical to TRBD1. This CDR3 contains 13 residues. The V gene's germline CDR1 is PRHDT and CDR2 FYEKMQ (reference sequence). V lost 5 bases and J lost 8; bases outside the gene matches: 4.

This chain connects TRBV5-7 to TRBJ2-7; 7 bases line up with TRBD1. TRBV5-7 is designated an ORF whose function remains uncertain. J was trimmed by 5 bases and V by 4 bases; bases with no gene match: 21. This CDR3 has 18 residues. CDR3 in DNA: TGTGCCAGCAGCCGGGCCACGGGACAGATTTTCGATGGGGACGAGCAGTACGTC. Translating gives CASSRATGQIFDGDEQYV.

This clone was recorded many times. The chain recombines TRBV27 with TRBJ1-2; D is undetermined. This CDR3 region has 13 residues. Trimming took 2 bases from V and 8 from J, leaving 12 bases between them. Germline CDR1 and CDR2: MNHEY and SMNVEV (reference sequence). In DNA, the CDR3 is TGTGCCAGCAGTTTACAATGGTCGGGGGGCTACACCTTC. Translated: CASSLQWSGGYTF.

This clone was observed once. The J gene is TRBJ2-1, the V gene TRBV6-5; 8 bases are shared with TRBD2. J lost 6 bases, V lost 4 bases, and 8 bases had no gene match. Germline V gene lookup returns CDR1 MNHEY and CDR2 SVGAGI. The CDR3 has 15 amino acids. CDR3 residues: CASSSGREEVNEQFF. The CDR3 nucleotides are TGTGCCAGCAGTTCGGGGCGGGAGGAGGTCAATGAGCAGTTCTTC.

The rearrangement links TRBV5-1 to TRBJ1-1; TRBD1 agrees at 7 bases. The junction had 4 bases not matched to a gene; V was cut back by 4 bases and J by 1 base. The CDR3 runs 14 residues. CDR1 is SGHRS and CDR2 is YFSETQ in the germline V gene. The CDR3 protein is CASSATGENTEAFF. The CDR3 DNA reads as TGCGCCAGCAGCGCCACAGGGGAGAACACTGAAGCTTTCTTT.

This rearrangement joins TRBV11-3 to TRBJ2-5, with 7 bases that match TRBD1. This CDR3 is 16 amino acids long. The germline gives CDR1 SGHNT, CDR2 YENEEA. Trimming took 4 bases from V and 0 from J; bases not matched to a gene: 8. For the CDR3, the DNA is TGTGCCAGCAGCTATCCACGGGACAGCCACCAAGAGACCCAGTACTTC. Protein sequence: CASSYPRDSHQETQYF.

This clone was seen a handful of times. This chain uses TRBV6-4 with TRBJ2-5; 12 nucleotides agree with TRBD2. The germline V gene encodes CDR1 MRHNA and CDR2 SNTAGT. J gave up 5 bases and V 4 bases, and 5 bases lay outside the gene matches. CDR3 length: 15 residues. CDR3 DNA: TGTGCCAGCAGTGCTAGCGGGGGGGCCGCTGAGACCCAGTACTTC. This encodes CASSASGGAAETQYF.

The chain is built from TRBV18 and TRBJ2-4, with a tentative D call TRBD1 (5 bases). This CDR3 is built from 14 residues. From germline, CDR1 is KGHSH and CDR2 LQKENI. V was cut by 6 bases and J by 1 base, with 10 bases left in between. The CDR3 region has the DNA TGTGCCAGCTCTCAGGACACGGCCAAAAACATTCAGTACTTC. This sequence encodes CASSQDTAKNIQYF.

The chain couples TRBV7-9 to TRBJ2-3, with 7 bases aligning to TRBD1. Trimming took 5 bases from V and 0 from J; bases not matched to a gene: 5. Germline assignment: CDR1 SEHNR and CDR2 FQNEAQ (reference sequence). The CDR3 has 15 residues. The CDR3 region is CASSPWDRSTDTQYF. In DNA, the CDR3 is TGTGCCAGCAGCCCCTGGGACAGAAGCACAGATACGCAGTATTTT.

The chain couples TRBV4-1 to TRBJ2-7; 12 nucleotides line up with TRBD2. CDR1 and CDR2 from the germline V gene are MGHRA and YSYEKL. V was clipped by 1 base and J by 4 bases; unmatched bases: 5. The CDR3 contains 16 residues. The CDR3 loop is CASSQVTSGGGYEQYF. The CDR3 DNA follows: TGCGCCAGCAGCCAAGTGACTAGCGGGGGAGGTTACGAGCAGTACTTC.

The chain links TRBV5-1 to TRBJ2-3, with TRBD2 matching 10 bases. The J segment lost 6 bases and the V segment lost 1 base, leaving 5 bases of the junction unmatched. CDR1 is SGHRS, CDR2 YFSETQ, per germline. The CDR3 is 15 residues long. The CDR3 spells CASSLSGGAPDTQYF. The CDR3 DNA reads TGCGCCAGCAGCTTGAGCGGGGGGGCCCCGGATACGCAGTATTTT.

CDR3 sequence: CASSFDWGGEQFF. DNA for the CDR3: TGTGCCAGCAGTTTTGACTGGGGCGGTGAGCAGTTCTTC. The chain combines TRBV12-3 or TRBV12-4 with TRBJ2-1; tentative D call: TRBD1 (5 bases). Trimming stripped 3 bases from V and 9 bases from J, with 12 bases between. This CDR3 region has 13 residues.

This clone was observed a handful of times. The rearrangement uses TRBV5-1 and TRBJ2-2, with 9 bases aligning to TRBD2. The CDR3 runs 15 residues. Germline V CDR1 and CDR2: SGHRS, YFSETQ. V lost 1 base and J lost 7; bases outside the gene matches: 5. The CDR3 DNA reads as TGCGCCAGCAGCTTGATGGCAGCGGGAGGCGGGGAGCTGTTTTTT. Protein product: CASSLMAAGGGELFF. Filled out from reference TRBV5-1 and TRBJ2-2, the complete variable domain reads KAGVTQTPRYLIKTRGQQVTLSCSPISGHRSVSWYQQTPGQGLQFLFEYFSETQRNKGNFPGRFSGRQFSNSRSEMNVSTLELGDSALYLCASSLMAAGGGELFFGEGSRLTVL.